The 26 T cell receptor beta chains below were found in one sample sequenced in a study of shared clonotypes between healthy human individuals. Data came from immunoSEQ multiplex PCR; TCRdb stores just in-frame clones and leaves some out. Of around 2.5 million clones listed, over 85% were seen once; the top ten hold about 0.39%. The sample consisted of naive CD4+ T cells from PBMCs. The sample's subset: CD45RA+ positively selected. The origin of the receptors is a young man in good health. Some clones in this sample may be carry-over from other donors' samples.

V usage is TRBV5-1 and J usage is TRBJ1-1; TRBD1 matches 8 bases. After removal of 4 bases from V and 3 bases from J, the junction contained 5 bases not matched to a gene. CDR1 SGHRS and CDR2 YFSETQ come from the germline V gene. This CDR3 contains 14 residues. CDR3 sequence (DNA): TGCGCCAGCAGCACGACAGGGGCCCACACTGAAGCTTTCTTT. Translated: CASSTTGAHTEAFF. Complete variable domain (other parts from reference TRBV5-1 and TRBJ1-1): KAGVTQTPRYLIKTRGQQVTLSCSPISGHRSVSWYQQTPGQGLQFLFEYFSETQRNKGNFPGRFSGRQFSNSRSEMNVSTLELGDSALYLCASSTTGAHTEAFFGQGTRLTVV.

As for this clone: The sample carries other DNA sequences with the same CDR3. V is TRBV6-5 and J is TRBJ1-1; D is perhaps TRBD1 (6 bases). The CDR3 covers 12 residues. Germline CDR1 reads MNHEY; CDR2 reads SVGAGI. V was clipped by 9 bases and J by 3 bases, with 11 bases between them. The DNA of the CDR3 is TGTGCCAGTCGTACAGGGTACACTGAAGCTTTCTTT. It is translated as CASRTGYTEAFF.

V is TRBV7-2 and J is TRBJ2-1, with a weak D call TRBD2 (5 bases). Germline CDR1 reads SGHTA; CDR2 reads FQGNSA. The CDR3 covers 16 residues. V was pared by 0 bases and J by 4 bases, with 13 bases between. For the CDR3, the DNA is TGTGCCAGCAGCTTAGCGGGAGCCGGTATTTACAATGAGCAGTTCTTC. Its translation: CASSLAGAGIYNEQFF. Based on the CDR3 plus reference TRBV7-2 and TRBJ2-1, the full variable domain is GAGVSQSPSNKVTEKGKDVELRCDPISGHTALYWYRQSLGQGLEFLIYFQGNSAPDKSGLPSDRFSAERTGGSVSTLTIQRTQQEDSAVYLCASSLAGAGIYNEQFFGPGTRLTVL.

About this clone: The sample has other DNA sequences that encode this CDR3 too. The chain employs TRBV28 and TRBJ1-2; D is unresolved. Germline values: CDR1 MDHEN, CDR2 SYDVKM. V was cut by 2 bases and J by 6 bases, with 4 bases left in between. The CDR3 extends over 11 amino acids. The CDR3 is CASSLMDGYTF. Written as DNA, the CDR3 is TGTGCCAGCAGTTTAATGGATGGCTACACCTTC.

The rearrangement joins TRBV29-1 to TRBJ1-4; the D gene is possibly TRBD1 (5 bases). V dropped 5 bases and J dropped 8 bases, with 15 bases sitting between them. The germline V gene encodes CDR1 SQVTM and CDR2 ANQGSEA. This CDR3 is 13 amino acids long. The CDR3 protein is CSVRTGEDEKLFF. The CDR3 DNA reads TGCAGCGTTCGGACGGGGGAGGACGAAAAACTGTTTTTT.

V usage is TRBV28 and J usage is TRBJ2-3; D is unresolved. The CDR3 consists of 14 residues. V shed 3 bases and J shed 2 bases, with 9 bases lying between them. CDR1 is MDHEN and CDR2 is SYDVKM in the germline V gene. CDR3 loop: CASSFGTTTDTQYF. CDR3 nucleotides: TGTGCCAGCAGTTTCGGTACCACCACAGATACGCAGTATTTT.

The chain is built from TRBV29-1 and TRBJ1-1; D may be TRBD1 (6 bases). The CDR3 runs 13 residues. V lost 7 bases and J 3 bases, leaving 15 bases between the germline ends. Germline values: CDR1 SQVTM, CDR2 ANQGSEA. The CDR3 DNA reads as TGCAGCGCCGCACAGGGCAGGGACACTGAAGCTTTCTTT. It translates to CSAAQGRDTEAFF.

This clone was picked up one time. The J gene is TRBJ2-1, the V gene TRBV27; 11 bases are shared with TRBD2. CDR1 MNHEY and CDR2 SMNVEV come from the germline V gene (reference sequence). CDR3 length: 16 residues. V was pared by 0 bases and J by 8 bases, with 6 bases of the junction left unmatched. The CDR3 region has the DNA TGTGCCAGCAGTTTATCGCGGCTAGCGGGAGGATATGAGCAGTTCTTC. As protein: CASSLSRLAGGYEQFF.

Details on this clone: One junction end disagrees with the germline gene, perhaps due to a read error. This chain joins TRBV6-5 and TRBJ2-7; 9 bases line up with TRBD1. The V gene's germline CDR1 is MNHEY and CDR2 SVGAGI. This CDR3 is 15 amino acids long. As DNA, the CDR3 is TGTGCCAGCAGTCACTCCGGGACAGGGACCCACGAGCAGTACTTC. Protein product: CASSHSGTGTHEQYF.

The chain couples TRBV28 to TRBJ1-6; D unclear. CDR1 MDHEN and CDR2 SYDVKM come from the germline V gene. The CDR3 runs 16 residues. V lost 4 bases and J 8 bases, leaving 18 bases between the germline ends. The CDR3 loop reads CASSSMGSVEDSPLHF. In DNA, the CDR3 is TGTGCCAGCAGTTCGATGGGCTCGGTTGAAGATTCACCCCTCCACTTT.

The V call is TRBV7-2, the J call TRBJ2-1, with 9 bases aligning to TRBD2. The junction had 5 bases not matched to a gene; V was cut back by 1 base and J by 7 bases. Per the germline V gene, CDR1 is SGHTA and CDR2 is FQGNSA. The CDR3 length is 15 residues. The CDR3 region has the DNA TGTGCCAGCAGCTTAGGGGTTAGCGGGAGAAATGAGCAGTTCTTC. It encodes CASSLGVSGRNEQFF.

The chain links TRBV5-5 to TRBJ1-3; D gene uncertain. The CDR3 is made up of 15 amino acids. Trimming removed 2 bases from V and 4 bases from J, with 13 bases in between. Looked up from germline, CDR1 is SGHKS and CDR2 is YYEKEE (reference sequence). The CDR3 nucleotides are TGTGCCAGCAGCTTTGCCAATTCTGGGGGAAACACCATATATTTT. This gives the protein CASSFANSGGNTIYF.

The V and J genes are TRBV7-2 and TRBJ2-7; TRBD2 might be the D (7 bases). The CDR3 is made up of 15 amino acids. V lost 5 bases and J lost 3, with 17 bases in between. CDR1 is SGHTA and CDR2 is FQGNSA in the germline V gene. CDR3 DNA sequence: TGTGCCAGCAGCGCTGGGGGGGCAGGACTCTACGAGCAGTACTTC. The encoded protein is CASSAGGAGLYEQYF. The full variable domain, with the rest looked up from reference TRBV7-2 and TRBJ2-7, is GAGVSQSPSNKVTEKGKDVELRCDPISGHTALYWYRQSLGQGLEFLIYFQGNSAPDKSGLPSDRFSAERTGGSVSTLTIQRTQQEDSAVYLCASSAGGAGLYEQYFGPGTRLTVT.

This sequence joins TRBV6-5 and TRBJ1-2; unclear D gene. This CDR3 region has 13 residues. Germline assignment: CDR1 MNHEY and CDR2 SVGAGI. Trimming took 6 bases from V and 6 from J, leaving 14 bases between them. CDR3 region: CASSRTARDGYTF. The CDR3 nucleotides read TGTGCCAGCAGCAGGACGGCCCGAGATGGCTACACCTTC.

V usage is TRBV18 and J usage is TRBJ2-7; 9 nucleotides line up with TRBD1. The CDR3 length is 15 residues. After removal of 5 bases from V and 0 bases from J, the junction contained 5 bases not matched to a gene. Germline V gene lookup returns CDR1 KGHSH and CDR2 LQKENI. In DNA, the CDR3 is TGTGCCAGCTCAGGCGGGACAGGGAGCTCCTACGAGCAGTACTTC. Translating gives CASSGGTGSSYEQYF.

The CDR3 nucleotides are TGCGCCAGCAGCCCACTAGCGGGAGCTGAGGCCCAGTACTTC. It codes for CASSPLAGAEAQYF. The chain uses TRBV4-1 and TRBJ2-5; 11 bases agree with TRBD2. Germline V gene lookup returns CDR1 MGHRA and CDR2 YSYEKL. The J segment lost 9 bases and the V segment lost 4 bases, leaving 7 bases of the junction unmatched. The CDR3 is 14 amino acids.

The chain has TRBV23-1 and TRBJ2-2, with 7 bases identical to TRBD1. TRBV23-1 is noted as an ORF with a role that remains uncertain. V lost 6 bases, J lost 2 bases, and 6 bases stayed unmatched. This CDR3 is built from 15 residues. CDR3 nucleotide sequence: TGCGCCAGCAGCCCGGGACAGATTAACACCGGGGAGCTGTTTTTT. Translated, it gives CASSPGQINTGELFF.

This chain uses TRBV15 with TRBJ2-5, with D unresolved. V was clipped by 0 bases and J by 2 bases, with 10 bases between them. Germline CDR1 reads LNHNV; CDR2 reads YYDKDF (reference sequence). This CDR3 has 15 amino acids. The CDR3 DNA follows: TGTGCCACCAGCAGAGATCCAGTCAGGCAAGAGACCCAGTACTTC. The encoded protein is CATSRDPVRQETQYF. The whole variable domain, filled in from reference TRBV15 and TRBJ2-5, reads DAMVIQNPRYQVTQFGKPVTLSCSQTLNHNVMYWYQQKSSQAPKLLFHYYDKDFNNEADTPDNFQSRRPNTSFCFLDIRSPGLGDTAMYLCATSRDPVRQETQYFGPGTRLLVL.

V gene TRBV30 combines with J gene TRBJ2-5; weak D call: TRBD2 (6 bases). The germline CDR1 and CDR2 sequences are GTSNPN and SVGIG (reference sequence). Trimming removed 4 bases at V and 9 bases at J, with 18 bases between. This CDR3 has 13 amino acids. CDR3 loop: CAWMGGLVEAQYF. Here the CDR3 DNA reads TGTGCCTGGATGGGGGGACTGGTCGAGGCCCAGTACTTC.

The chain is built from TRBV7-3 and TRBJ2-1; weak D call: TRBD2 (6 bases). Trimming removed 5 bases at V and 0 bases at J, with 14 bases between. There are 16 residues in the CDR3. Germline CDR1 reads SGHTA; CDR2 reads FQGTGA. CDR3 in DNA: TGTGCCAGCAGCCCAGGGACTTTAAGCTCCTACAATGAGCAGTTCTTC. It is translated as CASSPGTLSSYNEQFF.

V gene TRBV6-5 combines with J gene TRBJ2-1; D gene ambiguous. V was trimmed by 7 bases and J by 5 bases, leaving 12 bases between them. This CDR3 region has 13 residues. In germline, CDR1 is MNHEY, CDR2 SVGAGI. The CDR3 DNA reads TGTGCCAGCACGCCCTCCGGACACAATGAGCAGTTCTTC. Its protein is CASTPSGHNEQFF.

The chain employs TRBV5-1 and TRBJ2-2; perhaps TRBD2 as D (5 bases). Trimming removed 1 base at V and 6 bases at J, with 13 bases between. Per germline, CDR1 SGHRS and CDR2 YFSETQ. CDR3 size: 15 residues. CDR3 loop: CASSLWSGKSGELFF. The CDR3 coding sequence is TGCGCCAGCAGCTTGTGGTCGGGAAAGTCCGGGGAGCTGTTTTTT.

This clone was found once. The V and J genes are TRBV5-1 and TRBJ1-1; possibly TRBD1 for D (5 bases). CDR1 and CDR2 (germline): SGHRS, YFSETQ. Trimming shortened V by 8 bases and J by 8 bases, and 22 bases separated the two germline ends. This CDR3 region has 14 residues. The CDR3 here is CASELGPLRGEAFF. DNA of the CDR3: TGCGCCAGTGAGCTCGGGCCGCTACGGGGCGAAGCTTTCTTT.

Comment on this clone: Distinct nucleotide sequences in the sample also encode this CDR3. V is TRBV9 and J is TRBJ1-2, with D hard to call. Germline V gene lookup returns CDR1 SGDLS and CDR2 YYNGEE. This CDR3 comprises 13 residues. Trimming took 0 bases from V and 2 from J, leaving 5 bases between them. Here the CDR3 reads CASSVDPNYGYTF. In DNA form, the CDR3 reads TGTGCCAGCAGCGTAGATCCCAACTATGGCTACACCTTC.

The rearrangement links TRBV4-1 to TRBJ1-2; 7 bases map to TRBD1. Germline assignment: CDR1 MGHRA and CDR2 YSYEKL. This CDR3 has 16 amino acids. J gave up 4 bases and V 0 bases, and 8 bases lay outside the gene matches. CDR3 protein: CASSQDSGGIVYGYTF. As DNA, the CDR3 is TGCGCCAGCAGCCAAGATTCAGGGGGGATCGTCTATGGCTACACCTTC.

The CDR3 loop reads CASSSRRGGTEAFF. The CDR3 DNA follows: TGTGCCAGCAGCTCCAGGAGGGGGGGCACTGAAGCTTTCTTT. V usage is TRBV5-6 and J usage is TRBJ1-1; perhaps TRBD1 as D (6 bases). Trimming stripped 3 bases from V and 4 bases from J, with 13 bases between. The CDR3 is made up of 14 amino acids. Germline CDR1 reads SGHDT; CDR2 reads YYEEEE.